Described below is a single TCR beta chain sequence and its context. TCRdb re-called the 5' RACE reads, yielding one record per CDR3 amino acid sequence without DNA. Its table records more than 110,000 distinct CDR3 sequences. This sample stems from a study of monozygotic twins with inflammatory bowel disease. Whole-blood total RNA was extracted without T cell sorting. The CDR3 is made up of 17 amino acids. In germline, CDR1 is DFQATT, CDR2 SNEGSKA (reference sequence). This chain uses TRBV20-1 with TRBJ2-1. The sequencing input was blood. The clonotype originates from a human donor with ulcerative colitis or Crohn's disease, or a healthy co-twin of an affected twin (not recorded which). This chain's CDR3 is CSASGWRQRTSYNEQFF.